The 20 T cell receptor beta chains in this list originate from one sample, sequenced in a study of cytomegalovirus exposure and HLA in healthy donors. The PCR employed 60 Vbeta primers together with 13 Jbeta primers. Sequencing was performed with immunoSEQ multiplex PCR; in TCRdb, only in-frame clones are kept and a portion is missing. The sample records approximately 150,000 clones, roughly 72% being singletons. Material: PBMCs. All receptors come from a man aged 35 to 55 in good health and CMV-seronegative.

The genes are TRBV2 and TRBJ2-1; possible D gene TRBD1, 6 bases. Germline CDR1 reads SNHLY; CDR2 reads FYNNEI. V shed 6 bases and J shed 6 bases, with 12 bases lying between them. CDR3 length equals 13 residues. CDR3 region: CASRAQGSNEQFF. The CDR3 nucleotides read TGTGCCAGCAGAGCACAGGGAAGCAATGAGCAGTTCTTC. The complete variable domain, with remaining parts taken from reference TRBV2 and TRBJ2-1, reads EPEVTQTPSHQVTQMGQEVILRCVPISNHLYFYWYRQILGQKVEFLVSFYNNEISEKSEIFDDQFSVERPDGSNFTLKIRSTKLEDSAMYFCASRAQGSNEQFFGPGTRLTVL.

V and J are TRBV30 and TRBJ2-7; tentative D call: TRBD1 (5 bases). Trimming removed 0 bases at V and 0 bases at J, with 6 bases between. CDR3 size: 13 residues. The germline CDR1 and CDR2 sequences are GTSNPN and SVGIG (reference sequence). The CDR3, as DNA: TGTGCCTGGAGTGTAGACAGCTCCTACGAGCAGTACTTC. This sequence encodes CAWSVDSSYEQYF.

This chain links TRBV5-1 with TRBJ2-7; 12 bases match TRBD1. CDR1 and CDR2 (germline): SGHRS, YFSETQ. Trimming cost V 4 bases and J 7 bases; bases outside gene matches: 6. This CDR3 comprises 14 residues. The CDR3 coding sequence is TGCGCCAGCAGCAAGGGGACAGGGGGCGGTGAGCAGTACTTC. Its protein is CASSKGTGGGEQYF.

The chain is built from TRBV10-3 and TRBJ1-1; 7 nucleotides agree with TRBD1. Germline loops: CDR1 ENHRY, CDR2 SYGVKD. The CDR3 consists of 15 residues. Germline trimming cut 2 bases from V and 1 base from J; bases unmatched to any gene: 4. The CDR3 DNA follows: TGTGCCATCAGTGAGCAGAACAGGGGGAACACTGAAGCTTTCTTT. This codes for CAISEQNRGNTEAFF.

This clone came up once. The chain joins TRBV4-3 to TRBJ2-1; D is uncertain. Trimming cost V 0 bases and J 4 bases, with 10 bases left between them. The CDR3 sequence is 15 residues long. Germline-derived CDR1 and CDR2 are LGHNA and YSLEER. In DNA form, the CDR3 reads TGCGCCAGCAGCCAAGATGTCTCAACATACAATGAGCAGTTCTTC. As protein: CASSQDVSTYNEQFF.

The CDR3, as DNA: TGTGCCAGCAGTTTAACAGGGGGCGGGGAGACCCAGTACTTC. Translating gives CASSLTGGGETQYF. The chain combines TRBV28 with TRBJ2-5; 9 bases are shared with TRBD1. The CDR3 loop spans 14 amino acids. J was trimmed by 5 bases and V by 2 bases; bases with no gene match: 3. Germline loops: CDR1 MDHEN, CDR2 SYDVKM.

This chain uses TRBV19 with TRBJ2-7, with 8 bases fitting TRBD2. Germline loops: CDR1 LNHDA, CDR2 SQIVND (reference sequence). This CDR3 region has 15 residues. J was trimmed by 2 bases and V by 6 bases; bases with no gene match: 9. The CDR3 reads CASRVAGTDAYEQYF. The DNA of the CDR3 is TGTGCCAGTAGGGTAGCGGGAACGGATGCCTACGAGCAGTACTTC.

The chain links TRBV25-1 to TRBJ1-2, with 8 bases aligning to TRBD1. The CDR3 contains 13 residues. Trimming removed 6 bases from V and 5 bases from J; junction bases left unmatched: 5. The V gene's germline CDR1 is MGHDK and CDR2 SYGVNS. In DNA form, the CDR3 reads TGTGCCAGCAGAGACAGGGGCGTTTATGGCTACACCTTC. It translates to CASRDRGVYGYTF.

The rearrangement uses TRBV28 and TRBJ1-6; D remains unclear. CDR1 and CDR2 from the germline V gene are MDHEN and SYDVKM. Trimming pared 6 bases from V and 5 bases from J, leaving 14 bases between. This CDR3 spans 15 amino acids. CDR3 DNA: TGTGCCAGCAGGGAGGAAGCCTCGAATAATTCACCCCTCCACTTT. Its translation: CASREEASNNSPLHF.

This clone was counted only a few times. The gene calls are TRBV7-9 and TRBJ2-3; D gene unclear. Per the germline V gene, CDR1 is SEHNR and CDR2 is FQNEAQ (reference sequence). This CDR3 comprises 15 residues. Between the trimmed V and J ends, which lost 5 bases and 4 bases, there was a span of 16 bases. CDR3 DNA: TGTGCCAGCAGCCCCAGACGTGGGCAGGCAGATACGCAGTATTTT. Amino acids: CASSPRRGQADTQYF. Full variable domain (remainder filled in from reference TRBV7-9 and TRBJ2-3): DTGVSQNPRHKITKRGQNVTFRCDPISEHNRLYWYRQTLGQGPEFLTYFQNEAQLEKSRLLSDRFSAERPKGSFSTLEIQRTEQGDSAMYLCASSPRRGQADTQYFGPGTRLTVL.

The chain combines TRBV7-6 with TRBJ2-7; 8 bases match TRBD2. This CDR3 has 21 amino acids. Per the germline V gene, CDR1 is SGHVS and CDR2 is FNYEAQ. The V and J ends lost 5 bases and 2 bases, in that order; junction bases with no gene match: 26. The CDR3 here is CASSPGRVYTGGKPRPYEQYF. The CDR3 nucleotides read TGTGCCAGCAGCCCGGGTAGAGTTTATACGGGAGGGAAACCGAGACCCTACGAGCAGTACTTC.

This clone was counted a few times. The CDR3 bases are TGCGCCAGCAGCCTACGGGAGGGCCGGAATGAGCAGTTCTTC. The encoded protein is CASSLREGRNEQFF. The rearrangement joins TRBV4-3 to TRBJ2-1, with 8 bases lining up with TRBD2. CDR1 and CDR2 from the germline V gene are LGHNA and YSLEER. The ends lost 4 bases at V and 7 bases at J; junction bases unmatched: 6. This CDR3 is built from 14 residues.

The rearrangement joins TRBV4-1 to TRBJ2-4; TRBD2 is a possible D gene (6 bases). From germline, CDR1 is MGHRA and CDR2 YSYEKL. The CDR3 runs to 18 residues. V gave up 3 bases and J gave up 0 bases, with 18 bases separating them. CDR3 region: CASSQGAGRGLAKNIQYF. In DNA, the CDR3 is TGCGCCAGCAGCCAGGGCGCGGGGCGGGGATTAGCCAAAAACATTCAGTACTTC.

The chain is built from TRBV30 and TRBJ2-4, with a weak D call TRBD1 (5 bases). CDR3 length equals 15 residues. Germline-derived CDR1 and CDR2 are GTSNPN and SVGIG (reference sequence). With 1 base removed from V and 8 bases from J, the gap between germline ends came to 18 bases. CDR3: CAWSDRTKNWDIQYF. The CDR3, as DNA: TGTGCCTGGAGTGACAGGACCAAAAACTGGGACATTCAGTACTTC.

This rearrangement joins TRBV5-1 to TRBJ1-6, with D perhaps TRBD1 (6 bases). Trimming took off 1 base at V and 3 bases at J, with 14 bases between the two ends. The CDR3 has 17 residues. Looked up from germline, CDR1 is SGHRS and CDR2 is YFSETQ. CDR3 sequence: CASSLLTSTGYNSPLHF. The DNA for the CDR3 is TGCGCCAGCAGCTTGTTAACCTCGACAGGCTATAATTCACCCCTCCACTTT.

This rearrangement joins TRBV5-1 to TRBJ2-5; 11 bases are shared with TRBD2. V was clipped by 4 bases and J by 3 bases; unmatched bases: 5. CDR3 size: 15 residues. Germline V gives CDR1 SGHRS, CDR2 YFSETQ. The CDR3 DNA reads as TGCGCCAGCAGCAGGATACTAGCGGGGGAAGAGACCCAGTACTTC. Residues: CASSRILAGEETQYF.

The chain employs TRBV29-1 and TRBJ1-1; the match to TRBD1 covers 11 bases. Germline CDR1 SQVTM, CDR2 ANQGSEA. J gave up 5 bases and V 5 bases, and 7 bases lay outside the gene matches. The CDR3 has 14 amino acids. CDR3 in DNA: TGCAGCGTTACCTCGGACAGGGGGCCTACTGAAGCTTTCTTT. This gives the protein CSVTSDRGPTEAFF. Complete variable domain (other parts from reference TRBV29-1 and TRBJ1-1): SAVISQKPSRDICQRGTSLTIQCQVDSQVTMMFWYRQQPGQSLTLIATANQGSEATYESGFVIDKFPISRPNLTFSTLTVSNMSPEDSSIYLCSVTSDRGPTEAFFGQGTRLTVV.

This clone showed up just a few times. The V call is TRBV5-1, the J call TRBJ1-1, with TRBD1 as a possible D gene (6 bases). CDR1 is SGHRS and CDR2 is YFSETQ in the germline V gene. Trimming took off 5 bases at V and 1 base at J, with 15 bases between the two ends. CDR3 length equals 15 residues. CDR3 in amino acids: CASSAGAIGNTEAFF. DNA of the CDR3: TGCGCCAGCAGTGCAGGGGCGATAGGGAACACTGAAGCTTTCTTT. Combining the CDR3 with reference TRBV5-1 and TRBJ1-1 gives the whole variable domain KAGVTQTPRYLIKTRGQQVTLSCSPISGHRSVSWYQQTPGQGLQFLFEYFSETQRNKGNFPGRFSGRQFSNSRSEMNVSTLELGDSALYLCASSAGAIGNTEAFFGQGTRLTVV.

This chain uses TRBV6-5 with TRBJ2-6; no clear D gene. Germline CDR1 reads MNHEY; CDR2 reads SVGAGI. V dropped 5 bases and J dropped 0 bases, with 5 bases sitting between them. This CDR3 is built from 14 residues. The CDR3 is CASSHSSGANVLTF. As DNA, the CDR3 is TGTGCCAGCAGTCATAGCTCTGGGGCCAACGTCCTGACTTTC.

The rearrangement uses TRBV18 and TRBJ1-1; 8 nucleotides agree with TRBD1. CDR3 length equals 14 residues. V lost 6 bases to trimming and J lost 4 bases; unmatched junction nucleotides: 7. Germline V CDR1 and CDR2: KGHSH, LQKENI. The CDR3 protein is CASSTTGEATEAFF. The CDR3 DNA follows: TGTGCCAGCTCCACGACAGGGGAGGCCACTGAAGCTTTCTTT.